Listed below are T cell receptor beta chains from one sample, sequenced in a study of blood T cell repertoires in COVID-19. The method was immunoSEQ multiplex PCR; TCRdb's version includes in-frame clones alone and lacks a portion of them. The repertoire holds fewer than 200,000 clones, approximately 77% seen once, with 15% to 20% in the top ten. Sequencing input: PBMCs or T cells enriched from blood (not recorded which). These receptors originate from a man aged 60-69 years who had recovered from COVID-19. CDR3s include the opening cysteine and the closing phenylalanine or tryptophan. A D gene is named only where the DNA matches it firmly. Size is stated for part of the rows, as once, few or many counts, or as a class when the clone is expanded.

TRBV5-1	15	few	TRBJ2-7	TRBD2	CASSLRAGVSYEQYF	TGCGCCAGCAGCTTGAGAGCGGGAGTCTCCTACGAGCAGTACTTC
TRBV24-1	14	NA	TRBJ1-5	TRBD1	CATAGSGGYQPQHF	TGTGCCACCGCGGGGTCAGGGGGCTATCAGCCCCAGCATTTT
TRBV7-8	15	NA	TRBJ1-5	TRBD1	CASSQGQGEGQPQHF	TGTGCCAGCAGCCAAGGGCAGGGGGAAGGGCAGCCCCAGCATTTT
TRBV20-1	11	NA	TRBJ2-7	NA	CSAAAGCEQYF	TGCAGTGCCGCCGCAGGGTGTGAGCAGTACTTC
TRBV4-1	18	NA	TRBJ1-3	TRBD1	CASSQDDLRDSSGNTIYF	TGCGCCAGCAGCCAAGACGATCTCCGGGACAGCTCTGGAAACACCATATATTTT
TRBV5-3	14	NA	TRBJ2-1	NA	CARHRLASYNEQFF	TGTGCCAGACACCGACTCGCCTCCTACAATGAGCAGTTCTTC
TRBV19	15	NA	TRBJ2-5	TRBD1	CASSIRGQGQETQYF	TGTGCCAGTAGTATCCGGGGACAGGGGCAAGAGACCCAGTACTTC
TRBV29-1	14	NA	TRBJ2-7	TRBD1	CSVDAPGQGYEQYF	TGCAGCGTTGATGCCCCGGGACAGGGCTACGAGCAGTACTTC
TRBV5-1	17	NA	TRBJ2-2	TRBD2	CASSLAVSGSESGELFF	TGCGCCAGCAGCTTGGCGGTTAGCGGGAGTGAGTCCGGGGAGCTGTTTTTT
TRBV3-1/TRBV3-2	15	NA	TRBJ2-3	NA	CASSQDGHGSPNPDF	TGTGCCAGCAGCCAAGATGGTCACGGGTCCCCCAACCCAGATTTT
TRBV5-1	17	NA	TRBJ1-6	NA	CASSGVVSQGPNSPLHF	TGCGCCAGCAGCGGGGTAGTATCCCAGGGGCCGAATTCACCCCTCCACTTT
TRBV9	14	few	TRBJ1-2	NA	CASSVDWGTGGYTF	TGTGCCAGCAGCGTAGATTGGGGCACGGGTGGCTACACCTTC
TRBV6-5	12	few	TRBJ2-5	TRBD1	CAVGTDQETQYF	TGTGCCGTAGGGACAGACCAAGAGACCCAGTACTTC
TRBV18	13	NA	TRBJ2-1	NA	CASSPGSANEQFF	TGTGCCAGCTCACCTGGGAGTGCCAATGAGCAGTTCTTC
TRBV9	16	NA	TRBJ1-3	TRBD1	CASSPRDRGSGNTIYF	TGTGCCAGCAGCCCCCGGGACAGGGGTTCTGGAAACACCATATATTTT
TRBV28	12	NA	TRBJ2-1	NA	CASRGARNEQFF	TGTGCCAGCAGGGGGGCACGGAATGAGCAGTTCTTC
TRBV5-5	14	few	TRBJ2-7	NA	CASSFLPGAYEQYF	TGTGCCAGCAGCTTCCTACCGGGAGCCTACGAGCAGTACTTC
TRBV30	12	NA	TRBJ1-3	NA	CAGSSSGNTIYF	TGTGCCGGTAGTAGCTCTGGAAACACCATATATTTT
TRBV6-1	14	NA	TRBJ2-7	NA	CASSEASRGRRQYF	TGTGCCAGCAGTGAAGCGTCCAGGGGTCGGAGGCAGTACTTC
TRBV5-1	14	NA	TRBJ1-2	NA	CASSFLLHDYGYTF	TGCGCCAGCAGCTTTTTACTTCATGACTATGGCTACACCTTC
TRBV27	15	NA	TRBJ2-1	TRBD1	CASSLRQGGLNEQFF	TGTGCCAGCAGTTTACGACAGGGGGGCCTCAATGAGCAGTTCTTC
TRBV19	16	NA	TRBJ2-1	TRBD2	CASSIRRPSGREEQFF	TGTGCCAGTAGCATAAGGAGGCCTAGCGGGAGAGAGGAGCAGTTCTTC
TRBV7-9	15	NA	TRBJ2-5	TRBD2	CASSSGLAGVETQYF	TGTGCCAGCAGCTCGGGACTAGCGGGAGTGGAGACCCAGTACTTC
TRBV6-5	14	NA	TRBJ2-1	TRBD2	CASKLAGRSNEQFF	TGTGCCAGCAAACTAGCGGGACGGTCGAATGAGCAGTTCTTC
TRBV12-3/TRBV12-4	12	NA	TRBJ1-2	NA	CASSPRYYGYTF	TGCGCCAGCAGCCCCCGTTACTATGGCTACACCTTC
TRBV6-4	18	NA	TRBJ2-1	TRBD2	CASSGLAGGPGSYNEQFF	TGTGCCAGCAGCGGACTAGCGGGAGGGCCTGGCTCCTACAATGAGCAGTTCTTC
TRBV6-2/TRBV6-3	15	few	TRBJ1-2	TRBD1	CASSTPNRGLDGYTF	TGTGCCAGCAGTACCCCGAACAGGGGCTTGGATGGCTACACCTTC
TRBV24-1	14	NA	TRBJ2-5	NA	CATSARTNQETQYF	TGTGCCACCAGTGCCAGAACGAACCAAGAGACCCAGTACTTC
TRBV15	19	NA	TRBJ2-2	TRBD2	CATSSVKGLAGVVGGELFF	TGTGCCACCAGCAGCGTTAAGGGACTAGCGGGGGTCGTCGGCGGGGAGCTGTTTTTT
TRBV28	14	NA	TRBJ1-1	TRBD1	CASSIRQGATEAFF	TGTGCCAGCAGTATACGACAGGGGGCCACTGAAGCTTTCTTT
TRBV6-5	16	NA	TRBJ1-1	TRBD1	CASSYRKTGGFTEAFF	TGTGCCAGCAGTTACCGAAAGACAGGGGGCTTCACTGAAGCTTTCTTT
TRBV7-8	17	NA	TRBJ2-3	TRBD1	CASSLLGLTGGADTQYF	TGTGCCAGCAGCTTATTGGGGTTGACAGGGGGGGCAGATACGCAGTATTTT
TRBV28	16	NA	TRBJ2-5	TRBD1	CASSPTGDIYQETQYF	TGTGCCAGCAGTCCAACAGGGGACATATACCAAGAGACCCAGTACTTC
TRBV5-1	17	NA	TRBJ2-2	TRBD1	CASSLLDRGPDTGELFF	TGCGCCAGCAGCTTGCTGGACAGGGGGCCGGACACCGGGGAGCTGTTTTTT
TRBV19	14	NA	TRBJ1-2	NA	CASSTGVGGYGYTF	TGTGCCAGTAGTACAGGGGTAGGAGGCTATGGCTACACCTTC
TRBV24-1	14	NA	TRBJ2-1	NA	CATSHRDLYNEQFF	TGTGCCACCAGTCACCGGGACTTATACAATGAGCAGTTCTTC